The present T cell receptor beta chain was sequenced within a study of cytomegalovirus exposure and HLA in healthy donors. Study findings and constraints: A later analysis linked 15,000 to 20,000 TCR beta sequences to HLA alleles at 0.05 false discovery rate. It has been reported that TCR beta sequences accurately predicted the HLA-A and HLA-B alleles of most subjects. For TCR beta chains, V- and J-gene trimming was later linked to a missense DCLRE1C variant. Most TCR sequences showed up rarely, but some public TCRs showed up in many donors.

For this clone: Its antigen is as yet unknown.

PCR employed 60 Vbeta and 13 Jbeta primers. The data were produced by immunoSEQ multiplex PCR, yet TCRdb's version contains in-frame clones alone and is incomplete. Among some 130,000 clones listed, about 85% were seen once. The sequenced material came from PBMCs. The sequence was obtained from a boy aged 5 to 17 in good health and CMV-seronegative.

CDR3 region: CASSDTRSEQFF. For the CDR3, the DNA is TGTGCCAGCAGCGATACTAGAAGCGAGCAGTTCTTC. The chain couples TRBV7-9 to TRBJ2-1; weak D call: TRBD2 (5 bases). From germline, CDR1 is SEHNR and CDR2 FQNEAQ (reference sequence). CDR3 length: 12 residues. The V end lost 5 bases, the J end lost 10 bases, and 12 bases lay between the germline ends.